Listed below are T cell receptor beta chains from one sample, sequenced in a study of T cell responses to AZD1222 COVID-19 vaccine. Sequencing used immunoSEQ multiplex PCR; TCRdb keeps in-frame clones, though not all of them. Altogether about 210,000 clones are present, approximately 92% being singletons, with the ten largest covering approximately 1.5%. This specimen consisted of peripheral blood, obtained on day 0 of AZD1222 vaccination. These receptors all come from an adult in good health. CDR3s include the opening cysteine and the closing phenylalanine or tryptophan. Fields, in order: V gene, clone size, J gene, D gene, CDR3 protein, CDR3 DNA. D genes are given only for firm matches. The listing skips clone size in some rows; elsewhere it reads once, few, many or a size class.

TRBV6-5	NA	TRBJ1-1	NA	CASLGGRAFF	TGTGCCAGCTTAGGTGGGAGAGCTTTCTTT
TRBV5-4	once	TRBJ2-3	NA	CASSLVRGWGTDTQYF	TGTGCCAGCAGCTTAGTTAGGGGATGGGGCACAGATACGCAGTATTTT
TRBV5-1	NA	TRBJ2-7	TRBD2	CASSFWTSGGRTYEQYF	TGCGCCAGCAGCTTCTGGACTAGCGGGGGTAGAACCTACGAGCAGTACTTC
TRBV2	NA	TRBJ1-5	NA	CASSTDGYSNQPQHF	TGTGCCAGCAGTACGGACGGTTATAGCAATCAGCCCCAGCATTTT
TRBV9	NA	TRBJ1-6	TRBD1	CASSVGDRGPVLALHF	TGTGCCAGCAGCGTAGGGGACAGGGGTCCTGTTTTAGCCCTCCACTTT
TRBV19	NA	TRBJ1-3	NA	CASSLQGDGNTIYF	TGTGCCAGTAGCCTACAGGGTGATGGAAACACCATATATTTT
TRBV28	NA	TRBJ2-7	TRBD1	CASSTTGDRGPYEQYF	TGTGCCAGCAGTACAACAGGGGACAGGGGCCCATACGAGCAGTACTTC
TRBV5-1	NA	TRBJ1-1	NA	CASSSQGPNTEAFF	TGCGCCAGCAGCTCACAGGGTCCGAACACTGAAGCTTTCTTT
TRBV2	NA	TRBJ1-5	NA	CASSEGSAYQPQHF	TGTGCCAGCAGTGAAGGTTCAGCCTATCAGCCCCAGCATTTT
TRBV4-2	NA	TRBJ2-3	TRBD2	CASSLTSGGTQDTQYF	TGTGCCAGCAGCCTCACTAGCGGGGGGACCCAAGATACGCAGTATTTT
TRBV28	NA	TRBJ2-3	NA	CASDGGLGGGSDTQYF	TGTGCCAGCGACGGCGGATTGGGTGGGGGGTCAGATACGCAGTATTTT
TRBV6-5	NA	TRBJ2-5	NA	CASSYSIGSNQETQYF	TGTGCCAGCAGTTACTCGATTGGCAGCAACCAAGAGACCCAGTACTTC
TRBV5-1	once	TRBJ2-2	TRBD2	CASSLELAGGSYGELFF	TGCGCCAGCAGCTTGGAACTAGCGGGGGGATCATACGGGGAGCTGTTTTTT
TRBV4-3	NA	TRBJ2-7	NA	CASSQEFRMNYEQYF	TGCGCCAGCAGCCAAGAGTTCAGGATGAATTACGAGCAGTACTTC
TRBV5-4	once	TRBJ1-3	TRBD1	CASSRTGYGNTIYF	TGTGCCAGCAGCCGGACAGGGTACGGAAACACCATATATTTT
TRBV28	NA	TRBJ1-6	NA	CASGRGGMRGRGSPLHF	TGTGCCAGCGGGCGAGGGGGGATGAGGGGGAGAGGCTCACCCCTCCACTTT
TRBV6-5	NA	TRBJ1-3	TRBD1	CASIDRVGNTIYF	TGTGCCAGCATAGACAGGGTTGGAAACACCATATATTTT
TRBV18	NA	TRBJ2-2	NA	CASSPRDYPTGELFF	TGTGCCAGCTCACCTAGGGATTACCCGACCGGGGAGCTGTTTTTT
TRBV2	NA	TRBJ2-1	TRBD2	CASSEGRSGGAYNEQFF	TGTGCCAGCAGTGAAGGACGAAGCGGGGGGGCCTACAATGAGCAGTTCTTC
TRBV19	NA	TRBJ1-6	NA	CASSILGKAGYNSPLHF	TGTGCCAGTAGTATTCTTGGGAAAGCTGGGTATAATTCACCCCTCCACTTT
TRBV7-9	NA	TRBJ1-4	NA	CASSLGEATNEKLFF	TGTGCCAGCAGCTTAGGGGAAGCAACTAATGAAAAACTGTTTTTT
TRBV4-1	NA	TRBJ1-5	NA	CASSQEKSRVPQHF	TGCGCCAGCAGCCAAGAAAAATCCCGGGTGCCCCAGCATTTT
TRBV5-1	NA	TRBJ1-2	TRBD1	CASSSPGQGGGGYTF	TGCGCCAGCAGCTCACCGGGACAGGGGGGAGGAGGCTACACCTTC